This passage covers 11 T cell receptor beta chains from one sample sequenced in a study of blood T cell repertoires in COVID-19. Method: immunoSEQ multiplex PCR; TCRdb's copy keeps in-frame clones and lacks some. The table records 95,000 to 120,000 clones, just under 90% of them present only once. The specimen was peripheral blood. Every receptor here comes from a woman in her forties or fifties with acute or convalescent COVID-19.

V and J are TRBV4-1 and TRBJ1-6; TRBD1 matches at 7 bases. The CDR3 totals 16 residues. The trim removed 0 bases at V and 14 bases at J, leaving 13 bases unmatched. In germline, CDR1 is MGHRA, CDR2 YSYEKL. CDR3 sequence (DNA): TGCGCCAGCAGCCAAGATAACAGGGGCTTGACATTGACCCTCCACTTT. Translated, it gives CASSQDNRGLTLTLHF.

This chain uses TRBV4-3 with TRBJ1-5; TRBD1 might be the D (6 bases). The CDR3 covers 13 residues. Trimming removed 3 bases from V and 5 bases from J, with 8 bases in between. Germline assignment: CDR1 LGHNA and CDR2 YSLEER. CDR3 in amino acids: CASSQNRDQPQHF. As DNA, the CDR3 is TGCGCCAGCAGCCAGAACAGGGATCAGCCCCAGCATTTT.

V gene TRBV9 combines with J gene TRBJ2-3; 8 nucleotides match TRBD2. The J segment lost 0 bases and the V segment lost 4 bases, leaving 4 bases of the junction unmatched. There are 15 residues in the CDR3. In germline, CDR1 is SGDLS, CDR2 YYNGEE. CDR3 sequence (DNA): TGTGCCAGCAGCATTAGCGGGGTGAGCACAGATACGCAGTATTTT. Its translation is CASSISGVSTDTQYF.

The chain combines TRBV18 with TRBJ2-6; D not certain. V lost 1 base, J lost 1 base, and 8 bases lay in between. Germline V gene sequence: CDR1 KGHSH, CDR2 LQKENI. There are 16 residues in the CDR3. CDR3 sequence (DNA): TGTGCCAGCTCACCACGGTTGACATCTGGGGCCAACGTCCTGACTTTC. Its translation is CASSPRLTSGANVLTF.

The chain recombines TRBV24-1 with TRBJ2-1, with D perhaps matching TRBD1 (5 bases). CDR1 KGHDR and CDR2 SFDVKD come from the germline V gene. The CDR3 has 12 residues. V gave up 4 bases and J gave up 12 bases, with 12 bases separating them. CDR3 protein: CATSDFREGQFF. The DNA of the CDR3 is TGTGCCACCAGTGACTTCAGGGAAGGGCAGTTCTTC.

This clone was observed a single time. The V and J genes are TRBV7-9 and TRBJ1-1; no definite D call. The CDR3 runs 14 residues. In germline, CDR1 is SEHNR, CDR2 FQNEAQ (reference sequence). V lost 5 bases and J lost 1, with 11 bases in between. CDR3 amino acids: CASSLYPKNTEAFF. The CDR3 nucleotides are TGTGCCAGCAGCCTATATCCTAAGAACACTGAAGCTTTCTTT.

The CDR3 nucleotides are TGTGCCAGCAGCTTAGGGATGAGGACAGGGGGCTCCGGGGAGCTGTTTTTT. Its protein product is CASSLGMRTGGSGELFF. J is TRBJ2-2 and V is TRBV7-2, with TRBD1 identical over 11 bases. Losses at the gene ends were 1 base for V and 6 bases for J; bases not matched to a gene: 7. The CDR3 has 17 residues. CDR1 is SGHTA and CDR2 is FQGNSA in the germline V gene.

The rearrangement joins TRBV7-2 to TRBJ2-7; TRBD2 agrees at 9 bases. Germline CDR1 and CDR2: SGHTA and FQGNSA. The CDR3 covers 14 residues. V shed 4 bases and J 0 bases; nucleotides not matched to a gene: 1. The CDR3 reads CASSSTSGSYEQYF. The CDR3 DNA is TGTGCCAGCAGCTCGACTAGCGGCTCCTACGAGCAGTACTTC. Together with reference TRBV7-2 and TRBJ2-7, the CDR3 gives the full variable domain: GAGVSQSPSNKVTEKGKDVELRCDPISGHTALYWYRQSLGQGLEFLIYFQGNSAPDKSGLPSDRFSAERTGGSVSTLTIQRTQQEDSAVYLCASSSTSGSYEQYFGPGTRLTVT.

The rearrangement joins TRBV5-4 to TRBJ1-4; D is perhaps TRBD1 (5 bases). Germline values: CDR1 SGHNT, CDR2 YYREEE (reference sequence). The CDR3 is made up of 13 amino acids. Trimming stripped 6 bases from V and 8 bases from J, with 14 bases between. This chain's CDR3 is CASKRQGREKLFF. The CDR3 region has the DNA TGTGCCAGCAAACGTCAGGGCAGAGAAAAACTGTTTTTT.

J is TRBJ1-1 and V is TRBV29-1; the D is unclear. The CDR3 totals 14 residues. CDR1 and CDR2 from the germline V gene are SQVTM and ANQGSEA. Trimming removed 0 bases from V and 4 bases from J, with 12 bases in between. The CDR3, as DNA: TGCAGCGTTGAAGAAGGAGGGTGGGGCACTGAAGCTTTCTTT. Encoded protein: CSVEEGGWGTEAFF.

V and J are TRBV7-3 and TRBJ2-3; TRBD1 aligns across 9 bases. With V trimmed by 5 bases and J by 4 bases, 7 bases remained unmatched. CDR1 SGHTA and CDR2 FQGTGA come from the germline V gene. The CDR3 sequence is 15 residues long. The CDR3 nucleotides are TGTGCCAGCAGCCAAACAGGGGGCAGCGCAGATACGCAGTATTTT. It codes for CASSQTGGSADTQYF. Drawing the rest from reference TRBV7-3 and TRBJ2-3, the complete variable domain is GAGVSQTPSNKVTEKGKYVELRCDPISGHTALYWYRQSLGQGPEFLIYFQGTGAADDSGLPNDRFFAVRPEGSVSTLKIQRTERGDSAVYLCASSQTGGSADTQYFGPGTRLTVL.